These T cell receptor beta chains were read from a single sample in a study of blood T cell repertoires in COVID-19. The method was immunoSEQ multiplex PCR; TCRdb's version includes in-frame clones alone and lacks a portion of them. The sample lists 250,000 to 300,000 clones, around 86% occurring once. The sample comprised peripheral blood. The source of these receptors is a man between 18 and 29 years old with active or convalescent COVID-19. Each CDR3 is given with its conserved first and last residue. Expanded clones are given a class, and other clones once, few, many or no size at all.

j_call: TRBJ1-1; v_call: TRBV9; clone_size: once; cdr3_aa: CASSVGMNTEAFF
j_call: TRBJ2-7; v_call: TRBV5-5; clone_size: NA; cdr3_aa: CASSLGDTIYEQYF
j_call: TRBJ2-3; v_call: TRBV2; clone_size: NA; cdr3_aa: CASSVDLRDTQYF
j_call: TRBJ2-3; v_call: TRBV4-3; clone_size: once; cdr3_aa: CASSQVSRGTDTQYF
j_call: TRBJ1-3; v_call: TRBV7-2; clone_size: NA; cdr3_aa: CASSSGQPGNTIYF
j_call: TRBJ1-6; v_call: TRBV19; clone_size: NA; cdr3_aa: CASTQRGGGSPLHF
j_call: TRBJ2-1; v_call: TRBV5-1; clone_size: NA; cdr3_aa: CASSFIQGHLSSYNEQFF
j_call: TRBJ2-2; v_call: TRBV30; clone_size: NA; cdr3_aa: CARTGAGELFF
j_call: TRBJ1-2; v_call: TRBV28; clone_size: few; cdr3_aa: CASTYRGPDGYTF
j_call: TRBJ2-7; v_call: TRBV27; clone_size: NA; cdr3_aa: CASSYFGTGSYEQYF
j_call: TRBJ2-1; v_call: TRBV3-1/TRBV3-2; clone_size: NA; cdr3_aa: CASSQVSLAGAGYNEQFF
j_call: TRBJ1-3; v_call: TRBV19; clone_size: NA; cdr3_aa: CASKWARGDHTIYF
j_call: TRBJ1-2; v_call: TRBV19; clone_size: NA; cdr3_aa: CASGRGGRRTYGYTF
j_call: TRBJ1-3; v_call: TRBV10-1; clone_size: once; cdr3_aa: CARNPGPVPLWTGGTGNTIYF
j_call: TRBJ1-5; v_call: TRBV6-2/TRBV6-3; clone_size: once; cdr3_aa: CASSPDRGGQPQHF
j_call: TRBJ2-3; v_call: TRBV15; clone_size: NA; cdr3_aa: CATSSYLDTQYF
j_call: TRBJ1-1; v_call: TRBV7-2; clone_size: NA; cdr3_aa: CASSRGWNTEAFF
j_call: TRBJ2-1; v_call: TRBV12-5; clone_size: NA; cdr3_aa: CASGPLSAVNNEQFF
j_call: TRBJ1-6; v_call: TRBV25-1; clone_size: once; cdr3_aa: CATAQQGGSPLHF
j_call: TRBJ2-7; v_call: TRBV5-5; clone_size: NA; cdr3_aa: CASSRQGIPRYEQYF
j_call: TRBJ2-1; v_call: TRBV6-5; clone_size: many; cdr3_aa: CASSSTAEGYNEQFF
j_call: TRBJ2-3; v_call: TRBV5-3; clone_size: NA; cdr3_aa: CARSLAQRSTDTQYF
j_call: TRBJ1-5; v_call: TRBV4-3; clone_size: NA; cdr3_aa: CASSQDGGQPQHF
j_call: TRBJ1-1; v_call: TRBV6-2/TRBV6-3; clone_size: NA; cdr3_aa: CASSHETGNTEAFF
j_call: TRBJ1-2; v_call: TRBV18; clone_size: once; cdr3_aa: CASSPFTGDGGYTF
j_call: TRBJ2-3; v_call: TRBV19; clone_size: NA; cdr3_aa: CASSIGGRQGFSDTQYF
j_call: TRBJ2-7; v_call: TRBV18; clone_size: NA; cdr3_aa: CASSPGLANSYEQYF
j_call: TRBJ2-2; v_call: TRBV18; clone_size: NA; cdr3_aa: CASSLLDTLNTGELFF
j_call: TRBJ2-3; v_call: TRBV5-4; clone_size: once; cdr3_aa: CASSYSGTPDTQYF
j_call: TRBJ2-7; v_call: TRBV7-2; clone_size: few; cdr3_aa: CASSLAGGRGEQYF
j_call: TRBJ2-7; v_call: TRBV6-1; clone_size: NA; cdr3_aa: CASSEPGLGIPYEQYF
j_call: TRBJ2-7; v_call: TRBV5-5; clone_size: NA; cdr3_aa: CASSPSTAYEQYF
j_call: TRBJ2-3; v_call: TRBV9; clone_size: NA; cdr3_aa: CASSAQRGWGDTQYF
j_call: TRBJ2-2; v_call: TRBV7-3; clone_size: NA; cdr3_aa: CASSFVAGELFF
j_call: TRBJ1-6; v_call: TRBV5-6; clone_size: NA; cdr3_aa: CASSPGAWGSPLHF
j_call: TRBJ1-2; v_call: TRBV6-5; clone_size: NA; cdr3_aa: CATLREDYGYTF
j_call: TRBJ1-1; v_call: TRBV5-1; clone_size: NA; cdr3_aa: CASSPRRERWTPNTEAFF
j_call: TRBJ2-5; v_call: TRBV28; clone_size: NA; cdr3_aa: CASSSGGAGETQYF
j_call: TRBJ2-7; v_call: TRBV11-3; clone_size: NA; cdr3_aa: CASSLEERTSYEQYF
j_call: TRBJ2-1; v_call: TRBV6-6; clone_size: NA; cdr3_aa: CASSTWTSGSGEQFF
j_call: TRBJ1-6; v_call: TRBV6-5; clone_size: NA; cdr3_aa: CASSYGLARLGPLHF
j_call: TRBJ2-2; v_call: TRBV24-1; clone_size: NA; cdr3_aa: CATKNGGAGELFF
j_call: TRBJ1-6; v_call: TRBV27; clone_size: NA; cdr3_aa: CASGGSTGVNSPLHF